This TCR beta chain derives from a study of OX40 agonist ivuxolimab in advanced cancers. Broadly, across the study: Ivuxolimab was a fully human IgG2 agonistic monoclonal antibody targeting the costimulatory receptor OX40 (CD134). Prior anti-PD-1, anti-PD-L1 or anti-CTLA-4 therapy was permitted, and checkpoint inhibitors had been received by less than 45% of dose-escalation patients. Partial responses occurred in three dose-escalation patients, of whom one had hepatocellular carcinoma and two had cutaneous melanoma. The paper describes the monotherapy dose-escalation part (N of about 47 patients) of the phase I trial of ivuxolimab. Intravenous ivuxolimab was administered to patients every 2 weeks at six dose levels: 0.01, 0.1, 0.3, 1.5, 3 and 10 mg/kg. Of the approximately 50 patients in dose escalation, some 20 had hepatocellular carcinoma, some 15 had melanoma, 9 had renal cell carcinoma and 9 had head and neck cancer. In the dose-escalation cohort, 75% to 85% of patients were male, and the mean age was 60 years with a range of roughly 23 to 90. Peripheral TCRbeta sequencing was intended to test whether TCR sequence diversity was altered and clonal T-cell expansion was caused by ivuxolimab. What the study reported, not specific to this receptor: In the 0.1-3.0 mg/kg groups, partial responders were among the patients with the lowest normalized peripheral clonal expansion, particularly in CD8+ T cells. The antigen specificity of the peripheral T cells that underwent clonal expansion was not determined. Low levels of normalized T-cell clonal expansion were also shown by some nonresponding patients. Clonal expansion of both CD4+ and CD8+ blood T cells was observed from baseline to week 6 at doses 0.1 to 3.0 mg/kg. After ivuxolimab, expanded clones were on average more numerous among CD8+ T cells than among CD4+ T cells.

Genomic DNA was extracted from sorted cells for sequencing of the TCRbeta CDR3 region. The immunoSEQ Assay was used for sequencing of TCRbeta CDR3 regions. TCRdb re-hosts the immuneACCESS table, in-frame sequences only. Its copies lack some clones; in the studies checked, an unresolved V gene accounts for under half of them, and the cause for the rest is not known. This sample has roughly 60,000 clones in its table, and about 87% of those were observed once. The top ten hold under 2.5% of the sample. Only a few counts were recorded for this clone. The antigen this receptor binds is unknown. Within one base of it there is no much larger clone, and no base qualities were kept. The trial excluded patients who had a history of autoimmune disease or who were on systemic immunosuppression. In every dose cohort, peripheral blood was drawn for TCR sequencing at baseline, cycle 4 day 1, and cycle 7 day 1. Samples were obtained from an open-label, multicenter, first-in-human phase I dose-escalation trial of ivuxolimab. Adults with locally advanced or metastatic melanoma, renal cell, hepatocellular, or head and neck squamous cell carcinoma were enrolled in the trial. CD4+ and CD8+ T cells were sorted separately from peripheral blood before TCR sequencing.

Sequenced here: CD4+ or CD8+ T cells sorted from blood, sampled in a trial of the OX40 agonist ivuxolimab. The sequence derives from an adult with an advanced solid tumor such as melanoma, head and neck, liver or kidney cancer.

The CDR3 loop reads CASSPSGEQGYTF. The sequence in DNA is TGTGCCAGCTCACCATCCGGGGAGCAAGGCTACACCTTC. The chain joins TRBV18 to TRBJ1-2, with no confident D gene call. The V end loses 2 bases and the J end loses 8 bases, and a stretch of 12 bases separates them. The germline V gene encodes CDR1 KGHSH and CDR2 LQKENI. CDR3 length: 13 amino acids, cysteine to phenylalanine. Solely the CDR3 DNA is kept, with 39 bases framed from the first base.